Listed below are T cell receptor beta chains from one sample, sequenced in a study of PD-1 blockade in classical Hodgkin lymphoma. Profiling relied on immunoSEQ multiplex PCR, and the TCRdb table lists in-frame clones only, not all of them. The sample holds 60,000 to 65,000 clones, more than 70% seen once. Sequencing was performed on peripheral blood mononuclear cells (PBMCs), taken at baseline. These receptors were taken from a human donor with classical Hodgkin lymphoma. CDR3s include the opening cysteine and the closing phenylalanine or tryptophan. The order of the fields is clone size, D gene, J gene, V gene, CDR3 DNA, CDR3 protein. D genes are given only for firm matches. Some rows mark clone size as missing; the rest say once, few, many or name a class of expanded clone.

NA | NA | TRBJ1-5 | TRBV15 | TGTGCCACCAGCAGGACAGCGTACAATCAGCCCCAGCATTTT | CATSRTAYNQPQHF
NA | NA | TRBJ2-5 | TRBV5-1 | TGCGCCAGCAGCACGCTGGGCCTACAAGAGACCCAGTACTTC | CASSTLGLQETQYF
few | NA | TRBJ2-7 | TRBV5-6 | TGTGCCAGCAGCTCCCACCAGGAGCAGTACTTC | CASSSHQEQYF
NA | TRBD1 | TRBJ2-7 | TRBV2 | TGTGCCAGCAGCGGGACAGGGTCCCCCGAGCAGTACTTC | CASSGTGSPEQYF
NA | NA | TRBJ1-2 | TRBV6-5 | TGTGCCAGCACCGCACCGGGGGACAACTATGGCTACACCTTC | CASTAPGDNYGYTF
once | TRBD1 | TRBJ2-2 | TRBV6-6 | TGTGCCACTAACGACAGGGGACCAGCCGGGGAGCTGTTTTTT | CATNDRGPAGELFF
few | TRBD1 | TRBJ1-2 | TRBV5-6 | TGTGCCAGCAGCTTGGCCTTGGCCCGACAGGGGGGCGGCTACACCTTC | CASSLALARQGGGYTF
NA | NA | TRBJ2-5 | TRBV7-6 | TGTGCCAGCAGCCACCGGGGCAAAGAGACCCAGTACTTC | CASSHRGKETQYF
NA | NA | TRBJ1-4 | TRBV18 | TGTGCCAGCTCACCGCTCGCAACTAATGAAAAACTGTTTTTT | CASSPLATNEKLFF
NA | NA | TRBJ1-5 | TRBV5-6 | TGTGCCAGCAGCTTGTCTCAAGGAAATCAGCCCCAGCATTTT | CASSLSQGNQPQHF
NA | NA | TRBJ2-7 | TRBV6-9 | TGTGCCAGCAGAGATAACAGGGATAAGTACGAGCAGTACTTC | CASRDNRDKYEQYF
NA | NA | TRBJ1-1 | TRBV19 | TGTGCCAGTAGTATTAGTCTGCAGCCACCAAGCCGTATGAACACTGAAGCTTTCTTT | CASSISLQPPSRMNTEAFF
NA | TRBD1 | TRBJ1-4 | TRBV29-1 | TGCAGCGTTGAAGATCCCCTTTTTGACAGGGGGCTGGAAAAACTGTTTTTT | CSVEDPLFDRGLEKLFF
NA | NA | TRBJ2-6 | TRBV18 | TGTGCCAGCTCACCACAGATGGCTGGGGCCAACGTCCTGACTTTC | CASSPQMAGANVLTF
NA | NA | TRBJ2-1 | TRBV11-3 | TGTGCCAGCAGCTTCGGGTGGGCGAATGAGCAGTTCTTC | CASSFGWANEQFF
NA | NA | TRBJ1-2 | TRBV19 | TGTGCCAGTAGTATACCCGGTGACCGAGCTAACTATGGCTACACCTTC | CASSIPGDRANYGYTF